One and the same sample provided the 5 T cell receptor beta chains below, sequenced in a study of T cells after yellow fever vaccination. TCRdb passed the 5' RACE reads through MiXCR, listing each CDR3 protein once. The sample lists more than 95,000 distinct CDR3 sequences, 8% to 10% occurring once. This specimen was CD8+ T cells sorted from PBMCs, taken on the day of the yellow fever booster vaccination. The receptors shown here come from a man aged 18 to 29 who received the YFV17D yellow fever vaccine.

In this sample, this clonotype turned up a few times. This chain connects TRBV9 to TRBJ1-2, with 7 bases identical to TRBD1. The length of the CDR3 is 15 residues. J lost 0 bases, V lost 3 bases, and 5 bases had no gene match. Germline values: CDR1 SGDLS, CDR2 YYNGEE. CDR3 residues: CASSEIGTANYGYTF. In DNA, the CDR3 is TGTGCCAGCAGCGAGATAGGGACAGCTAACTATGGCTACACCTTC.

The genes are TRBV5-1 and TRBJ2-2, with D possibly matching TRBD1 (6 bases). V lost 1 base, J lost 9 bases, and 10 bases lay in between. The germline V gene has CDR1 SGHRS and CDR2 YFSETQ. CDR3 length: 13 amino acids. The CDR3 loop reads CASSLSGVWELFF. The CDR3 DNA reads TGCGCCAGCAGCTTGTCAGGGGTCTGGGAGCTGTTTTTT.

This clonotype showed up just a few times. In nucleotides, the CDR3 is TGTGCCAGCAGCTTAGCTAGGGACAGGGGCACCGGGGAGCTGTTTTTT. Encoded protein: CASSLARDRGTGELFF. The chain couples TRBV7-6 to TRBJ2-2, with 10 positions matching TRBD1. CDR1 SGHVS and CDR2 FNYEAQ come from the germline V gene. V lost 0 bases and J lost 4; bases outside the gene matches: 2. The CDR3 is 16 amino acids.

The chain recombines TRBV4-1 with TRBJ2-2, with D perhaps TRBD1 or TRBD2 (5 bases each). V lost 3 bases and J lost 1, with 15 bases in between. The CDR3 has 17 residues. The V gene's germline CDR1 is MGHRA and CDR2 YSYEKL. CDR3 nucleotides: TGCGCCAGCAGCCAGGGGGTTTGGGGAGAGAACACCGGGGAGCTGTTTTTT. Its protein is CASSQGVWGENTGELFF.

This clonotype has just one count. CDR3 DNA: TGTGCCAGCAGTTACCAACTAGCGGGGGGCCGCTCCTACGAGCAGTACTTC. This codes for CASSYQLAGGRSYEQYF. The chain uses TRBV6-5 and TRBJ2-7; the match to TRBD2 covers 12 bases. CDR3 length: 17 amino acids. CDR1 is MNHEY and CDR2 is SVGAGI in the germline V gene. The V and J ends lost 2 bases and 0 bases, in that order; junction bases with no gene match: 5.